This T cell receptor beta chain was found in a study of T cell changes during pregnancy in multiple sclerosis. Clones were read by immunoSEQ multiplex PCR, and TCRdb kept only the in-frame ones, dropping some. The repertoire holds over 90,000 clones, 90% seen once, with 0.76% in the top ten. This CDR3 comprises 14 residues. Looked up from germline, CDR1 is KGHSH and CDR2 is LQKENI. Deletions cut 3 bases from V and 2 bases from J, with 8 bases between. The receptor comes from a female donor in good health, enrolled as a control in a pregnancy study. This chain connects TRBV18 to TRBJ2-1; D is possibly TRBD1 (5 bases). This specimen was peripheral blood, taken in the second trimester of pregnancy. The DNA for the CDR3 is TGTGCCAGCTCACCGGGGCGGACCTACAATGAGCAGTTCTTC. As protein: CASSPGRTYNEQFF.